A single sample gave rise to the 15 T cell receptor beta chains below, sequenced in a study of blood T cell repertoires in COVID-19. Produced via immunoSEQ multiplex PCR; TCRdb's table is partial and in-frame only. The profile shows 85,000 to 100,000 clones, 70% to 90% of them singletons. The sequenced sample was peripheral blood. These receptors came from a woman aged 55-70 years in a cohort sampled during active or convalescent COVID-19.

The rearrangement links TRBV19 to TRBJ1-4, with D tentatively TRBD1 (6 bases). Germline V gives CDR1 LNHDA, CDR2 SQIVND (reference sequence). V was clipped by 8 bases and J by 3 bases, with 22 bases between them. The CDR3 sequence is 17 residues long. The CDR3, as DNA: TGTGCCAGTGCCTCCCGGCCAGGGGCGTCAGCTAATGAAAAACTGTTTTTT. This gives the protein CASASRPGASANEKLFF.

This clone has only one observation. The rearrangement links TRBV9 to TRBJ2-7, with D perhaps TRBD1 (5 bases). Per germline, CDR1 SGDLS and CDR2 YYNGEE. Trimming cost V 7 bases and J 1 base, with 12 bases left between them. The CDR3 is 13 residues long. The CDR3 loop is CASSTGPSYEQYF. The DNA of the CDR3 is TGTGCCAGCTCAACAGGTCCTTCCTACGAGCAGTACTTC.

This chain links TRBV5-4 with TRBJ2-3; 8 bases are shared with TRBD1. J was trimmed by 1 base and V by 2 bases; bases with no gene match: 6. The CDR3 extends over 16 amino acids. The germline CDR1 and CDR2 sequences are SGHNT and YYREEE (reference sequence). The CDR3 loop reads CASSFRGRPGTDTQYF. As DNA, the CDR3 is TGTGCCAGCAGCTTCAGGGGGCGTCCGGGCACAGATACGCAGTATTTT.

The chain links TRBV5-6 to TRBJ1-5, with D perhaps TRBD1 (6 bases). The CDR3 loop spans 15 amino acids. Between the trimmed V and J ends, which lost 2 bases and 0 bases, there was a span of 9 bases. Germline CDR1 reads SGHDT; CDR2 reads YYEEEE. The CDR3 sequence: CASSFRGTSNQPQHF. CDR3 bases: TGTGCCAGCAGCTTTAGGGGGACTAGCAATCAGCCCCAGCATTTT. Drawing the rest from reference TRBV5-6 and TRBJ1-5, the complete variable domain is DAGVTQSPTHLIKTRGQQVTLRCSPKSGHDTVSWYQQALGQGPQFIFQYYEEEERQRGNFPDRFSGHQFPNYSSELNVNALLLGDSALYLCASSFRGTSNQPQHFGDGTRLSIL.

The gene calls are TRBV9 and TRBJ2-2; TRBD1 matches 7 bases. The trim removed 3 bases at V and 7 bases at J, leaving 6 bases unmatched. Germline V CDR1 and CDR2: SGDLS, YYNGEE. The CDR3 contains 14 residues. CDR3 sequence reads: CASSGQGSVGELFF. Here the CDR3 DNA reads TGTGCCAGCAGCGGACAGGGTTCGGTCGGGGAGCTGTTTTTT.

The chain recombines TRBV5-1 with TRBJ2-3; D is perhaps TRBD1 (6 bases). The CDR3 consists of 14 residues. Germline assignment: CDR1 SGHRS and CDR2 YFSETQ. Trimming removed 4 bases from V and 2 bases from J, with 11 bases in between. CDR3 protein: CASSPGTNTDTQYF. The CDR3 DNA reads as TGCGCCAGCAGCCCCGGGACAAACACAGATACGCAGTATTTT.

The chain carries TRBV10-2 and TRBJ2-3; 9 positions match TRBD1. CDR3 length: 11 amino acids. V shed 2 bases, J shed 13 bases, and the junction held 1 base outside the gene matches. CDR1 is WSHSY and CDR2 is SAAADI in the germline V gene. Here the CDR3 DNA reads TGCGCCAGCAGTGAGCGGGACAGGGAGTATTTT. This encodes CASSERDREYF.

The genes are TRBV5-1 and TRBJ1-2, with D unclear. CDR1 is SGHRS, CDR2 YFSETQ, per germline. V was pared by 4 bases and J by 2 bases, with 12 bases between. This CDR3 has 14 residues. CDR3 sequence: CASSPPRGNYGYTF. Here the CDR3 DNA reads TGCGCCAGCAGCCCCCCGCGGGGAAACTATGGCTACACCTTC.

The V call is TRBV3-1 (or the pseudogene TRBV3-2), the J call TRBJ2-2, with 8 positions matching TRBD2. The CDR3 totals 15 residues. Germline V gene lookup returns CDR1 LGHDT and CDR2 YNNKEL (reference sequence). Losses at the gene ends were 4 bases for V and 8 bases for J; bases not matched to a gene: 9. CDR3 protein: CASSRPGLVAGELFF. CDR3 nucleotides: TGTGCCAGCAGCCGCCCGGGACTAGTGGCGGGGGAGCTGTTTTTT.

This clone has only one observation. The genes are TRBV9 and TRBJ2-1; TRBD2 matches 7 bases. Per the germline V gene, CDR1 is SGDLS and CDR2 is YYNGEE. Trimming removed 0 bases from V and 0 bases from J; junction bases left unmatched: 3. The length of the CDR3 is 16 residues. CDR3 DNA: TGTGCCAGCAGCGTAGGGGCGGGGGTCTCCTACAATGAGCAGTTCTTC. It codes for CASSVGAGVSYNEQFF.

The chain recombines TRBV7-9 with TRBJ2-3; 9 bases align to TRBD2. Looked up from germline, CDR1 is SEHNR and CDR2 is FQNEAQ (reference sequence). V shed 3 bases and J 4 bases; nucleotides not matched to a gene: 8. This CDR3 has 16 amino acids. The CDR3 here is CASSLAGTSIADTQYF. CDR3 bases: TGTGCCAGCAGCTTGGCCGGGACTAGCATCGCAGATACGCAGTATTTT.

V is TRBV4-1 and J is TRBJ2-3; 10 bases align to TRBD2. Germline V gene data show CDR1 as MGHRA and CDR2 as YSYEKL. Trimming at V came to 8 bases and at J to 5 bases, leaving 10 bases not matched to a gene. The CDR3 runs to 15 residues. This chain's CDR3 is CASGLAGARGDTQYF. As DNA, the CDR3 is TGCGCCAGCGGTCTAGCGGGGGCCAGGGGAGATACGCAGTATTTT.

The genes are TRBV6-5 and TRBJ1-3, with a weak D call TRBD1 (5 bases). The CDR3 spans 14 residues. V was cut by 5 bases and J by 3 bases, with 11 bases left in between. Germline lookup yields CDR1 MNHEY and CDR2 SVGAGI. Written as DNA, the CDR3 is TGTGCCAGCAGTCCAGGGACTCGTGGAAACACCATATATTTT. The encoded protein is CASSPGTRGNTIYF.

The chain employs TRBV19 and TRBJ2-7; 9 bases fit TRBD1. Looked up from germline, CDR1 is LNHDA and CDR2 is SQIVND (reference sequence). V lost 0 bases to trimming and J lost 3 bases; unmatched junction nucleotides: 21. This CDR3 is 21 amino acids long. The CDR3 region has the DNA TGTGCCAGTAGTATAGAAGGAGTTCCCGGACAGGGGCCCGATAGTTACTACGAGCAGTACTTC. Translation: CASSIEGVPGQGPDSYYEQYF.

The chain combines TRBV12-3 or TRBV12-4 with TRBJ2-3, with 9 bases matching TRBD2. The trim removed 5 bases at V and 11 bases at J, leaving 8 bases unmatched. This CDR3 is 13 amino acids long. CDR3 residues: CASSLRLADLQYF. The CDR3 DNA is TGTGCCAGCAGTCTGAGACTAGCGGATTTGCAGTATTTT.